This paragraph reports one TCR beta chain. The antigen remains undetermined. The data were obtained in a study of cytomegalovirus exposure and HLA in healthy donors. Findings and limits, study-wide: An apparent linkage of common viral pathogens to several of the most significant clusters emerged in a later analysis. The dataset shows that most TCR sequences were rare, while some public TCRs occurred in many donors.

It was with 60 Vbeta and 13 Jbeta primers that the PCR ran. Method: immunoSEQ multiplex PCR; TCRdb's copy keeps in-frame clones and lacks some. The sample has about 150,000 clones, around 60% seen once. The V and J ends lost 3 bases and 2 bases respectively, with 8 bases between them. This CDR3 is 15 amino acids long. Germline-derived CDR1 and CDR2 are SGHDN and FVKESK. The TCR sequence derives from a woman aged 55-70 years in good health and CMV-seropositive. The chain combines TRBV14 with TRBJ2-6; D is undetermined. Sequences were obtained from PBMCs. CDR3 coding DNA: TGTGCCAGCAGCCAGCCCGGAGCTGGGGCCAACGTCCTGACTTTC. This sequence encodes CASSQPGAGANVLTF.